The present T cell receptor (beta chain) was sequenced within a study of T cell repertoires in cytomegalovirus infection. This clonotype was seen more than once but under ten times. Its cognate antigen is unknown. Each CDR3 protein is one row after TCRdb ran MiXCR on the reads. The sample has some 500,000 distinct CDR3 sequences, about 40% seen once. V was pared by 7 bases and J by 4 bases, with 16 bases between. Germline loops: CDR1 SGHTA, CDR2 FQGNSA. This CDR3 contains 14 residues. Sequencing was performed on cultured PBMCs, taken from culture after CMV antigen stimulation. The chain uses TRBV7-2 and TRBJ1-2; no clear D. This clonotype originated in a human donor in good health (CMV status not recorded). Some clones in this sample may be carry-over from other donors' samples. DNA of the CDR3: TGTGCCAGCATCAACTTGACCCAGGTCTATGGCTACACCTTC. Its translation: CASINLTQVYGYTF.